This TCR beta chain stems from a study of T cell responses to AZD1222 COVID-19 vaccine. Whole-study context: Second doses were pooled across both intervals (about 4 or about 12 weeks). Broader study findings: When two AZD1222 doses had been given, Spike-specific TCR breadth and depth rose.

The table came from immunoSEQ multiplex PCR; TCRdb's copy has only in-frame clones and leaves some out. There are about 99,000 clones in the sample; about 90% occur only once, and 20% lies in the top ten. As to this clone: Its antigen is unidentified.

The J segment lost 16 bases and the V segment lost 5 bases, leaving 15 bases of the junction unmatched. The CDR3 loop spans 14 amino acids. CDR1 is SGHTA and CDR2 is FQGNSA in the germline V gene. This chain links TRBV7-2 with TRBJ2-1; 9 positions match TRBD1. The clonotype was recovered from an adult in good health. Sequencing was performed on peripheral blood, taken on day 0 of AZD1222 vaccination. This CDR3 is CASSIMSSGQGGFF. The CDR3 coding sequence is TGTGCCAGCAGCATAATGAGTTCGGGACAGGGTGGATTCTTC.